Included here is one T cell receptor (beta chain) sequence, with context. Using immunoSEQ multiplex PCR, the repertoire was profiled, and TCRdb retains in-frame clones only, with some absent. The sample holds some 1 million clones, approximately 70% seen once. This entry is derived from a study of shared clonotypes between healthy human individuals. The CDR3 has 15 residues. Germline CDR1 and CDR2: SGDLS and YYNGEE. The trim removed 3 bases at V and 5 bases at J, leaving 6 bases unmatched. The rearrangement joins TRBV9 to TRBJ2-2, with 8 bases that match TRBD1. Input material: memory CD4+ T cells sorted from blood. The sample's subset: CD45RA-negative fraction. This receptor was obtained from a man between 18 and 35 years old in good health. In nucleotides, the CDR3 is TGTGCCAGCAGCGCCGGGACAGGCTTGACCGGGGAGCTGTTTTTT. It is translated as CASSAGTGLTGELFF. Full variable domain (missing parts from reference TRBV9 and TRBJ2-2): DSGVTQTPKHLITATGQRVTLRCSPRSGDLSVYWYQQSLDQGLQFLIQYYNGEERAKGNILERFSAQQFPDLHSELNLSSLELGDSALYFCASSAGTGLTGELFFGEGSRLTVL.